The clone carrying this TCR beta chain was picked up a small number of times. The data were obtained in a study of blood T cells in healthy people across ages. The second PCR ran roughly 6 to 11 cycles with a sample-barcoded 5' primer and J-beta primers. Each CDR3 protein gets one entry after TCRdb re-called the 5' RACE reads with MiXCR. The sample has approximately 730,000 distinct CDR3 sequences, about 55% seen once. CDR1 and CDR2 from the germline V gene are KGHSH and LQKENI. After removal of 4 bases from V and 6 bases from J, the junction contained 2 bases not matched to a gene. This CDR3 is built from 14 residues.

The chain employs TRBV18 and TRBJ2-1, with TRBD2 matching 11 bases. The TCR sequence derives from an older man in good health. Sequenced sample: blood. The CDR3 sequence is CASSQTSGSNEQFF. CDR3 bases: TGTGCCAGCTCACAAACTAGCGGGAGCAATGAGCAGTTCTTC. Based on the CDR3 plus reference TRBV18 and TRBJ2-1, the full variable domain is NAGVMQNPRHLVRRRGQEARLRCSPMKGHSHVYWYRQLPEEGLKFMVYLQKENIIDESGMPKERFSAEFPKEGPSILRIQQVVRGDSAAYFCASSQTSGSNEQFFGPGTRLTVL.